This T cell receptor beta chain was observed in a study of blood T cells in healthy people across ages. The V gene's germline CDR1 is DFQATT and CDR2 SNEGSKA (reference sequence). The CDR3 extends over 12 amino acids. This clonotype appeared a single time. A second about 7 to 12 cycle PCR used barcoded and J-beta primers. The study obtained at least 3 million CDR3-containing paired-end reads from every sample. In TCRdb, the 5' RACE reads were re-called with MiXCR into one record per CDR3 protein. The data contain around 1,800,000 distinct CDR3 sequences, about two fifths of them singletons. This receptor was identified in a human donor in good health. This sequence joins TRBV20-1 and TRBJ2-5; D not certain. The DNA end lines up better with TRBJ2-7; the J call may be wrong. Sequenced input: blood. CDR3 coding DNA: TGCAGTGCTAAAGCGAATACCTACGAGCAGTACTTC. Its protein product is CSAKANTYEQYF.